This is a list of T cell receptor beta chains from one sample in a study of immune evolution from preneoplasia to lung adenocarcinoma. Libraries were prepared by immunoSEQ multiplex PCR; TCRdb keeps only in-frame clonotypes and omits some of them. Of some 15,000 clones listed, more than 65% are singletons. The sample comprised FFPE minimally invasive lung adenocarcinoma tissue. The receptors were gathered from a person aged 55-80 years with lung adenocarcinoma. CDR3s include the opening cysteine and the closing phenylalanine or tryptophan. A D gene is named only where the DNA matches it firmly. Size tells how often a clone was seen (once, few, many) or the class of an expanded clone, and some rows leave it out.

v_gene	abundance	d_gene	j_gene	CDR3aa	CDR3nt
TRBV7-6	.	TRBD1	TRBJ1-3	CASSLGQGAGNTIYF	TGTGCCAGCAGCTTAGGCCAGGGGGCTGGAAACACCATATATTTT
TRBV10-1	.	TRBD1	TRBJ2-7	CASSGQGAAYEQYF	TGCGCCAGCAGTGGACAGGGGGCGGCCTACGAGCAGTACTTC
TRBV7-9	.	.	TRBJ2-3	CASSLASIDTQYF	TGTGCCAGCAGCTTAGCTTCTATAGATACGCAGTATTTT
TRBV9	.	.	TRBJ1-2	CASSVGGLVDGYTF	TGTGCCAGCAGCGTGGGGGGGCTGGTCGATGGCTACACCTTC
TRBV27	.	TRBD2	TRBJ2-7	CASAGGYKQYF	TGTGCCAGCGCGGGGGGCTACAAGCAGTACTTC
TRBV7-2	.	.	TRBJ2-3	CASSSTPGRRRTDTQYF	TGTGCCAGCAGCTCCACCCCAGGCCGGCGCCGCACAGATACGCAGTATTTT
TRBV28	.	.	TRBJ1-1	CASSSPFWWRNTEAFF	TGTGCCAGCAGTTCGCCATTCTGGTGGCGAAACACTGAAGCTTTCTTT
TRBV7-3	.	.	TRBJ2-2	CASSLRTTTGELFF	TGTGCCAGCAGCTTACGGACCACCACCGGGGAGCTGTTTTTT
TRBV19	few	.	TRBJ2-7	CASSPRGKAYEQYF	TGTGCCAGTAGTCCTCGCGGGAAAGCCTACGAGCAGTACTTC
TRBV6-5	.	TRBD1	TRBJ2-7	CASSYSTGQGASKYF	TGTGCCAGCAGTTACTCGACTGGACAGGGGGCTTCCAAGTACTTC
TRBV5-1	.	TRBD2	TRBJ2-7	CASSPERRGAGYGEQYF	TGCGCCAGCAGCCCAGAGCGGCGGGGAGCGGGGTATGGCGAGCAGTACTTC
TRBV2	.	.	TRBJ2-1	CASSEVSGGYHEQFF	TGTGCCAGCAGTGAAGTGTCAGGGGGGTATCATGAGCAGTTCTTC
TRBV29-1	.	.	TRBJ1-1	CSVGYGGRTEAFF	TGCAGCGTTGGATACGGGGGTAGGACTGAAGCTTTCTTT
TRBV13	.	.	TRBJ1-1	CASSLQPIPEAFF	TGTGCCAGCAGCCTCCAGCCAATACCTGAAGCTTTCTTT
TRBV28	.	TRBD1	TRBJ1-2	CASRPTGDRYGYTF	TGTGCCAGCAGACCGACAGGGGATAGGTATGGCTACACCTTC
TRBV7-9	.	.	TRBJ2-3	CASSLGGGVSTDTQYF	TGTGCCAGCAGCTTAGGAGGCGGGGTGAGCACAGATACGCAGTATTTT
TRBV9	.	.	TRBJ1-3	CASSLKQGHSGNTIYF	TGTGCCAGCAGCTTGAAACAGGGTCACTCTGGAAACACCATATATTTT
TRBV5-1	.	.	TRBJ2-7	CASSLGAYEQYF	TGCGCCAGCAGCTTGGGAGCCTACGAGCAGTACTTC
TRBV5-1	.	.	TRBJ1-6	CASSSSTAANSPLHF	TGCGCCAGCAGCAGTTCGACGGCCGCTAATTCACCCCTCCACTTT
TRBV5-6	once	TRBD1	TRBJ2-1	CASSSRDRSYNEQFF	TGTGCCAGCAGCTCCCGGGACAGGTCCTACAATGAGCAGTTCTTC
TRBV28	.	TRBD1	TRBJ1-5	CASRPTGGTAQPQHF	TGTGCCAGCAGGCCGACAGGGGGAACGGCCCAGCCCCAGCATTTT
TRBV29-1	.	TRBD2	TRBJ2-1	CSVDKAGGSYNEQFF	TGCAGCGTGGACAAAGCGGGAGGGTCCTACAATGAGCAGTTCTTC
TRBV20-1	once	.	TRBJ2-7	CSARALYEQYF	TGCAGTGCTCGCGCTCTTTACGAGCAGTACTTC
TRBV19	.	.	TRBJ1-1	CASSIGGALNTEAFF	TGTGCCAGTAGTATAGGTGGGGCGCTGAACACTGAAGCTTTCTTT
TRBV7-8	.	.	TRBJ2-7	CASSSTIGLIYEQYF	TGTGCCAGCAGCTCCACGATCGGACTTATCTACGAGCAGTACTTC
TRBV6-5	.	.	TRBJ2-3	CASTGGTDTQYF	TGTGCCAGCACAGGGGGGACAGATACGCAGTATTTT
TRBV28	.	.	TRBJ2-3	CASQRGTLTDTQYF	TGTGCCAGCCAGAGGGGGACGCTAACAGATACGCAGTATTTT
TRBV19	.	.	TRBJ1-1	CASSIGVLGNTEAFF	TGTGCCAGTAGTATCGGAGTCCTCGGGAACACTGAAGCTTTCTTT
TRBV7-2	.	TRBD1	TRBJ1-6	CASSLLQGTSPLHF	TGTGCCAGCAGCTTGTTACAGGGGACTTCACCCCTCCACTTT
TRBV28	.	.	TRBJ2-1	CASTLNIGNEQFF	TGTGCCAGCACTCTAAATATAGGGAATGAGCAGTTCTTC
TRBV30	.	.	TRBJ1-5	CAWSVLRGGHQPQHF	TGTGCCTGGAGTGTACTCCGGGGTGGCCATCAGCCCCAGCATTTT
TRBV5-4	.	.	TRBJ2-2	CASSLRGNTGELFF	TGTGCCAGCAGCTTGAGGGGAAACACCGGGGAGCTGTTTTTT
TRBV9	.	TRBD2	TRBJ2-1	CASSPRLAGGNEQFF	TGTGCCAGCAGCCCGAGACTAGCCGGAGGGAATGAGCAGTTCTTC
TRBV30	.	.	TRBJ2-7	CAWEGDAYEQYF	TGTGCCTGGGAAGGGGACGCCTACGAGCAGTACTTC
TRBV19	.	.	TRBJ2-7	CASSIVQDVGEQYF	TGTGCCAGTAGTATAGTCCAGGATGTAGGCGAGCAGTACTTC
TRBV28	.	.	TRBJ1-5	CASNLQPQHF	TGTGCCAGCAATCTTCAGCCCCAGCATTTT
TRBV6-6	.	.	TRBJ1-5	CASSPSIQPQHF	TGTGCCAGCAGTCCCTCGATTCAGCCCCAGCATTTT
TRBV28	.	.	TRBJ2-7	CASSLSDSYPGEQYF	TGTGCCAGCAGTCTATCGGACAGCTACCCGGGTGAGCAGTACTTC
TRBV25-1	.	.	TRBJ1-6	CASSLPGHPLHF	TGTGCCAGCAGCCTCCCCGGGCATCCCCTCCACTTT
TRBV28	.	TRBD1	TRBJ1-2	CASSSEQGDSGYTF	TGTGCCAGCAGTTCCGAACAGGGGGATAGTGGCTACACCTTC